The clone carrying this T cell receptor (beta chain) was observed once. The antigen is not known. Assay used: immunoSEQ multiplex PCR; TCRdb lists only in-frame clones, some missing. The sample carries about 350,000 clones, approximately 90% recorded once. The treatment denotes: roughly 18 received Ad26.COV2.S at low or high dose, single or two shots; 5 received placebo; per-sample allocation not given. Day 63 after the first vaccine or placebo injection was the time point for sampling. This CDR3 is 15 amino acids long. The J segment lost 4 bases and the V segment lost 5 bases, leaving 7 bases of the junction unmatched. CDR1 is PRHDT and CDR2 is FYEKMQ in the germline V gene (reference sequence). The sample belongs to a study of Ad26.COV2.S vaccination and SARS-CoV-2 variants. Study-wide background: Once, or twice with 56 days between doses, Ad26.COV2.S was given intramuscularly. General study findings and limits: Non-spike TCR breadth showed similarity between vaccine and placebo recipients.

V and J are TRBV13 and TRBJ2-1; 8 bases align to TRBD2. The sequence was collected from a person between 18 and 59 years old who received the Ad26.COV2.S COVID-19 vaccine or a placebo. The source material was peripheral blood, sampled in a trial of Ad26.COV2.S vaccine versus placebo. The CDR3 loop is CASSPRTSRYNEQFF. DNA for the CDR3: TGTGCCAGCAGCCCACGGACTAGCAGATACAATGAGCAGTTCTTC. Based on the CDR3 plus reference TRBV13 and TRBJ2-1, the full variable domain is AAGVIQSPRHLIKEKRETATLKCYPIPRHDTVYWYQQGPGQDPQFLISFYEKMQSDKGSIPDRFSAQQFSDYHSELNMSSLELGDSALYFCASSPRTSRYNEQFFGPGTRLTVL.